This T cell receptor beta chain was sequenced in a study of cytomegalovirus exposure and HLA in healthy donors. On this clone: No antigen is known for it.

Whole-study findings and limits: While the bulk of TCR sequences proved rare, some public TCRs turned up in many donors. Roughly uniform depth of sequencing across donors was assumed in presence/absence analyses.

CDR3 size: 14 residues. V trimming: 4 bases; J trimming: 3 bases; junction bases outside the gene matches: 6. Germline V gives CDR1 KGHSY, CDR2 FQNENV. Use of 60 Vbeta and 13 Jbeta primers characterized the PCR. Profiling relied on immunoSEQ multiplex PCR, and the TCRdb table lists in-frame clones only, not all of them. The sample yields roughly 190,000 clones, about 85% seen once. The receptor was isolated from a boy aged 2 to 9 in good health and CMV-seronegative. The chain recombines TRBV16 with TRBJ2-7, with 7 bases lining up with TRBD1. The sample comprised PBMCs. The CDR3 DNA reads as TGTGCCAGCAGCCTCCGGACAGGCTACTACGAGCAGTACTTC. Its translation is CASSLRTGYYEQYF.